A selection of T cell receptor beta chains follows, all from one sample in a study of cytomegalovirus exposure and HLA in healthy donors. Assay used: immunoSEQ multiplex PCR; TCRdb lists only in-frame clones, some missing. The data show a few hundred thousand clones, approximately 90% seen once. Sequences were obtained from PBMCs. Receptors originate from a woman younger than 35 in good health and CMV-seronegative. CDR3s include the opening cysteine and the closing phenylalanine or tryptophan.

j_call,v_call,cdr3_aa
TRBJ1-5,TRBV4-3,CASSLRTGGDQPQHF
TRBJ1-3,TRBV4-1,CASSPMGRLESSGNTIYF
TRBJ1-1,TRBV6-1,CASSPRPGNRNEAFF
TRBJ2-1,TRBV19,CASSLGGSSYNEQFF
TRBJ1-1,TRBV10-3,CAIRAGMNTEAFF
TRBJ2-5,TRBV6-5,CASTQPGQGGETQYF
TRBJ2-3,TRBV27,CASSLLSTDTQYF
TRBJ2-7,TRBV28,CASNSQGTSYEQYF
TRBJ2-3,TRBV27,CASSPLPLDPGTDTQYF
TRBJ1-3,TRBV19,CASSTRPTGYSGNTIYF
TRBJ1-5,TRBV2,CASSEPNNDQPQHF
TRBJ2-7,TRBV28,CASSLAPQGSPISEQYF
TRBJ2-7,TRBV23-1,CARGGEYPYEQYF
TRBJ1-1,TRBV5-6,CASSLSGGTEAFF
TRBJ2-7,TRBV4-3,CASSQTPGGGYYEQYF
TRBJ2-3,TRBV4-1,CASSQATDTQYF
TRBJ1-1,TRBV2,CASSELPPGAIPPGAFF
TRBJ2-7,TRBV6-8,CASRRTGPTLPYEQYF
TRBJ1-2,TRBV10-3,CAIDTGQGADYGYTF
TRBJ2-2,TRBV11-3,CASSLAESAFGELFF
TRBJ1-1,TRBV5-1,CASSLDGTGGGTEAFF
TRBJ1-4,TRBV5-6,CASSSWGQINEKLFF
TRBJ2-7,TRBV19,CASSRVQGAAYEQYF
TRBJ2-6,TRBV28,CASSTLSRSWANVLTF
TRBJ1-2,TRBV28,CASSLRDRGYGYTF
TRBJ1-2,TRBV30,CAWSPTGLKTLYGYTF
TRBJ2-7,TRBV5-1,CASRPTSGNEQYF
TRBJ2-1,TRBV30,CAWSVSGSPYNEQFF
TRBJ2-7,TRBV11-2,CASSPIAGGRDEQYF
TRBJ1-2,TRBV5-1,CASSPDRRDYGYTF
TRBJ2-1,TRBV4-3,CASSQDGGSSYNEQFF
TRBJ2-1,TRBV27,CASSWGPGNEQFF
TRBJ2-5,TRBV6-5,CASSYWPTSETQYF
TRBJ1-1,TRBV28,CASSFLPGQGMAEAFF
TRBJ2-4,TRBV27,CASSLTAGIAKNIQYF
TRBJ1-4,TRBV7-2,CASSLAATNEKLFF
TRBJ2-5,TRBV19,CASSPTLVETQYF
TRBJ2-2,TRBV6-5,CASGGFTGELFF
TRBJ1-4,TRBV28,CASSQAGPNEKLFF
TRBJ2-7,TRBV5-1,CASSPWPEGGYEQYF
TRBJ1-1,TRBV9,CASSAGGRSEAFF
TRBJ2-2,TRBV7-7,CASRAGGLTGELFF
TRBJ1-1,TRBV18,CASSPPGRNTEAFF
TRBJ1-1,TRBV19,CASSSYTHTEAFF
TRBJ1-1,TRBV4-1,CASSQDWGRLAGTEAFF
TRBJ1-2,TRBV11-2,CASTEEGNYGYTF
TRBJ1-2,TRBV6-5,CASSYKGFGEDGYTF
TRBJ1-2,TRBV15,CATSGPGQGADGYTF
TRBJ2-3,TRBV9,CASSVGLGADTQYF
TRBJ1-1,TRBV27,CASSLSRGGPEAFF
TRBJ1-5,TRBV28,CASSWGIGGGGQPQHF
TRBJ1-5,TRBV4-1,CASRPRDRRKQPQHF
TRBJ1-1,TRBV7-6,CASSLASRGDTEAFF
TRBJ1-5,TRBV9,CASSGQDSNQPQHF
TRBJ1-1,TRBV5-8,CASSLRGNTEAFF
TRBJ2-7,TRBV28,CASSSGIEQYF
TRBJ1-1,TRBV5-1,CASSPWAQGAKENTEAFF